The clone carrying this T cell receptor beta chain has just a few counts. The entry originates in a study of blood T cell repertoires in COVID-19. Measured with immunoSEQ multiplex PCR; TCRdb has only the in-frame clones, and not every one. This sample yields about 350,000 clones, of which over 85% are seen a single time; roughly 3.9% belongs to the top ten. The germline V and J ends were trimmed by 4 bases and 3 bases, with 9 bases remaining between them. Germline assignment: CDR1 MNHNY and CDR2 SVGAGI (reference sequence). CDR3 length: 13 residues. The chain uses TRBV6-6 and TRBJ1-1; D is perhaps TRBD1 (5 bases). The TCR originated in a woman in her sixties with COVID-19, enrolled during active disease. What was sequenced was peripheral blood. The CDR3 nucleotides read TGTGCCAGCAGTTTCACAGGAGACACTGAAGCTTTCTTT. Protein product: CASSFTGDTEAFF.